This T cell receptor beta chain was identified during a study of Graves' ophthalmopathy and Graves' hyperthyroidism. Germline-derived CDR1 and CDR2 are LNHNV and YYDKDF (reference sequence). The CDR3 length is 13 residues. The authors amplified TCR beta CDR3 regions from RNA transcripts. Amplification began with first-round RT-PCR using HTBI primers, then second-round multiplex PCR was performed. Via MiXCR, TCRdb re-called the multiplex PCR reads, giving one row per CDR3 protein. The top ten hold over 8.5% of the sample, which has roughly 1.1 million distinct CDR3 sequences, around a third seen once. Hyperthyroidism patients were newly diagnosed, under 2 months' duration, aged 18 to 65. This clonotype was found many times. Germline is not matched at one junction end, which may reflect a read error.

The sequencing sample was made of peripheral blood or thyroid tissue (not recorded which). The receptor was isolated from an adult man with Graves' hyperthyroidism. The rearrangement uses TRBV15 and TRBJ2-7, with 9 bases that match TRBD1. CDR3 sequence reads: CATSRDYLGTGLF. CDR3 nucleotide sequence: TGTGCCACCAGCAGAGATTACTTGGGGACAGGGTTATTC.